This TCR beta chain originates from a study of blood T cell repertoires in COVID-19. Study-level information: T cells, B-cell-depleted T cells, or PBMCs supplied cDNA or gDNA.

The V end was cut by 5 bases, the J end by 2 bases, with 13 bases between. Germline-derived CDR1 and CDR2 are SGHRS and YFSETQ. This CDR3 spans 14 amino acids. Those who participated ranged in age from roughly 18 to 90 years and resided in around 22 US areas. Using immunoSEQ multiplex PCR, the repertoire was profiled, and TCRdb retains in-frame clones only, with some absent. The sample carries about 330,000 clones, roughly 87% recorded once. The TCR was taken from a woman in her thirties who had recovered from COVID-19. The chain couples TRBV5-1 to TRBJ1-2; no clear D gene. The sequencing sample was made of PBMCs or T cells enriched from blood (not recorded which). The CDR3 loop reads CASSPEGRNYGYTF. The CDR3 bases are TGCGCCAGCAGTCCGGAGGGCAGGAACTATGGCTACACCTTC. Together with reference TRBV5-1 and TRBJ1-2, the CDR3 gives the full variable domain: KAGVTQTPRYLIKTRGQQVTLSCSPISGHRSVSWYQQTPGQGLQFLFEYFSETQRNKGNFPGRFSGRQFSNSRSEMNVSTLELGDSALYLCASSPEGRNYGYTFGSGTRLTVV.